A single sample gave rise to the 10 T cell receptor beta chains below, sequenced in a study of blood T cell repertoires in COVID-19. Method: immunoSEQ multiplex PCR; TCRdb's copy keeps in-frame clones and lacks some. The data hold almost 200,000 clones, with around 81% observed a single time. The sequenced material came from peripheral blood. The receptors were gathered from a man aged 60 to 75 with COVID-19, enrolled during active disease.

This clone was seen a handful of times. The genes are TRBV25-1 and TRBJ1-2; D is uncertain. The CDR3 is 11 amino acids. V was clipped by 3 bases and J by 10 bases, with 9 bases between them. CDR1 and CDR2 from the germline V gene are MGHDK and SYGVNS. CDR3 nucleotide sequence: TGTGCCAGCAGTGACTGGCCTTACTACACCTTC. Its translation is CASSDWPYYTF.

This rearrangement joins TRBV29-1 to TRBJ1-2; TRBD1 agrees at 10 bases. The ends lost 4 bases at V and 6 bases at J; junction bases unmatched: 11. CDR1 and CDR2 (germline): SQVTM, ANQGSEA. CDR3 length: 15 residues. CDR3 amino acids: CSVGQGARLQHGYTF. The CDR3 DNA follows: TGCAGCGTTGGACAGGGGGCCCGACTTCAGCATGGCTACACCTTC.

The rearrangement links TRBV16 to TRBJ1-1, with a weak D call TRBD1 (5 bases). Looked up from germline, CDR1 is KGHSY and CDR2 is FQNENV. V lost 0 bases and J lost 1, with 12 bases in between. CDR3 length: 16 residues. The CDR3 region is CASSQSQQGGNTEAFF. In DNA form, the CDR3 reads TGTGCCAGCAGCCAATCTCAGCAGGGAGGGAACACTGAAGCTTTCTTT.

CDR3 sequence (DNA): TGTGCCAGCAGCAAAAGACAGGGGGCGCAGGCCAATGAGCAGTTCTTC. Protein sequence: CASSKRQGAQANEQFF. The chain employs TRBV7-8 and TRBJ2-1; 10 nucleotides align to TRBD1. V lost 5 bases, J lost 6 bases, and 10 bases stayed unmatched. The CDR3 runs 16 residues. The germline V gene encodes CDR1 SGHVS and CDR2 FQNEAQ.

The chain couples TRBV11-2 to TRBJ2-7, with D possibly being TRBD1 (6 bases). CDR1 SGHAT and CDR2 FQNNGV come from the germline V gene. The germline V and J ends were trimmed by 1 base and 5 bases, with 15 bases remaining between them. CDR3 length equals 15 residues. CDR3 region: CASSLVQGRGDEQYF. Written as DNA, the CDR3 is TGTGCCAGCAGCTTAGTTCAGGGGAGAGGGGACGAGCAGTACTTC.

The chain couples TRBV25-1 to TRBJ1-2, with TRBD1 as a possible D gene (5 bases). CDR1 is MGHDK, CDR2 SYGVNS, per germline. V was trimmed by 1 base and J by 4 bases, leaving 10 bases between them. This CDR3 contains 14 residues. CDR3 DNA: TGTGCCAGCAGTGAATCGGCAGGGTTCTATGGCTACACCTTC. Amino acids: CASSESAGFYGYTF.

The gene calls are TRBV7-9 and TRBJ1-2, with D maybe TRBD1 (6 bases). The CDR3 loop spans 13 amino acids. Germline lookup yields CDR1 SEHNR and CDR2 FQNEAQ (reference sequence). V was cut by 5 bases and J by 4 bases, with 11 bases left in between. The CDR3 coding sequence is TGTGCCAGCAGCCGACAGGACTTCTATGGCTACACCTTC. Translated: CASSRQDFYGYTF.

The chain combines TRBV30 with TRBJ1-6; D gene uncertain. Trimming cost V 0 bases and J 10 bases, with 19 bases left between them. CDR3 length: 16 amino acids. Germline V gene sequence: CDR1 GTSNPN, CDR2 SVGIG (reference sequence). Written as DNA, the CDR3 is TGTGCCTGGAGTGTTCCTACCGTCGCCCGGAGGTCACCCCTCCACTTT. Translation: CAWSVPTVARRSPLHF.

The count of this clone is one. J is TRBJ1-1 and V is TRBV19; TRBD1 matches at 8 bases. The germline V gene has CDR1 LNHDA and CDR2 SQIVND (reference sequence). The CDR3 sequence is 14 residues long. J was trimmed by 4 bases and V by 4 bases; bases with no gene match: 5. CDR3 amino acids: CASSTWGQVTEAFF. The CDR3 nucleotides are TGTGCCAGTAGTACATGGGGACAGGTCACTGAAGCTTTCTTT.

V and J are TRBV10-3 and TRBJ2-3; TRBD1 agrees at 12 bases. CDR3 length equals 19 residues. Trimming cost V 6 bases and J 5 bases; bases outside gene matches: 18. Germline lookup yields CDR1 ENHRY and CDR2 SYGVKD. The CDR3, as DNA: TGTGCCATCAGACCCGGGACAGGGGGCGCGATTCAGCGGGGAGATACGCAGTATTTT. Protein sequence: CAIRPGTGGAIQRGDTQYF.